This T cell receptor (beta chain) is from a study of shared clonotypes between healthy human individuals. The CDR3 extends over 15 amino acids. Trimming at V came to 5 bases and at J to 4 bases, leaving 4 bases not matched to a gene. CDR1 and CDR2 (germline): MNHEY, SMNVEV (reference sequence). Repertoires were generated with immunoSEQ multiplex PCR, while TCRdb's copy carries only in-frame clones and drops some. This sample has approximately 600,000 clones, with approximately 96% found just once. It was CD45RO-negative cells, positively selected for CCR7, that made up naive CD8 cells, with terminally differentiated effector memory CD45RA+ cells excluded. Comments on this clone: The sample carries other DNA sequences with the same CDR3.

The sequence derives from a woman in her thirties in good health. The rearrangement links TRBV27 to TRBJ2-3; 12 nucleotides line up with TRBD2. The sequenced material came from naive CD8+ T cells sorted from blood. The CDR3 coding sequence is TGTGCCAGCAGTCCCCTAGCGGGAGGGCCAGATACGCAGTATTTT. This translates into CASSPLAGGPDTQYF.